Here is one T cell receptor (beta chain) with its context. The record originates from a study of blood T cell repertoires in COVID-19. Using immunoSEQ multiplex PCR, the repertoire was profiled, and TCRdb retains in-frame clones only, with some absent. The sample carries hundreds of thousands of clones, 87% recorded once. The V and J ends lost 5 bases and 7 bases respectively, with 12 bases between them. The CDR3 is 12 residues long. The germline CDR1 and CDR2 sequences are SGHVS and FQNEAQ. This clonotype was sampled from a woman aged 25 to 39 with acute COVID-19. The chain links TRBV7-8 to TRBJ2-7, with a tentative D call TRBD1 (6 bases). Material: PBMCs or T cells enriched from blood (not recorded which). The CDR3 DNA reads TGTGCCAGCAGCCCATCAGGGGAAGAGCAGTACTTC. Its protein is CASSPSGEEQYF. The whole variable domain, remainder taken from reference TRBV7-8 and TRBJ2-7, is GAGVSQSPRYKVAKRGQDVALRCDPISGHVSLFWYQQALGQGPEFLTYFQNEAQLDKSGLPSDRFFAERPEGSVSTLKIQRTQQEDSAVYLCASSPSGEEQYFGPGTRLTVT.